This T cell receptor (beta chain) comes out of a study of metastatic and nonmetastatic thyroid tumors. Whole-study results and caveats: Malignant tumors reportedly showed significantly higher TCR beta diversity than benign nodules in both blood and tumor.

This clone was found a few times. Its antigen remains unknown. As handled by the study authors: It was from CDR3 differences across clinicopathological groups that a distant-metastasis classifier for papillary thyroid cancer was built. TCRdb used MiXCR to call clones anew from the PCR reads. These V and J calls rely on TCRdb rather than the paper's analysis. The data hold roughly 71,000 clones, with roughly a sixth observed a single time. Germline CDR1 MDHEN, CDR2 SYDVKM. The CDR3 is made up of 14 amino acids. V shed 10 bases and J 7 bases; nucleotides not matched to a gene: 8. None of the patients had undergone any treatment ahead of thyroid surgery.

Sequencing was performed on blood. This chain joins TRBV28 and TRBJ1-5, with 12 bases fitting TRBD1. The source is a female donor with papillary thyroid cancer or a benign thyroid nodule (not recorded which). Some clones in this sample may be carry-over from other donors' samples. CDR3 coding DNA: TGTGCCACCCAGGGACAGGGGGCGCGACAGCCCCAGCATTTT. The encoded protein is CATQGQGARQPQHF.